This T cell receptor (beta chain) derives from a study of tumor T cells in aggressive B-cell lymphoma. CDR3 length equals 13 residues. Between the trimmed V and J ends, which lost 4 bases and 1 base, there was a span of 8 bases. Germline loops: CDR1 SEHNR, CDR2 FQNEAQ (reference sequence). Sequencing used immunoSEQ multiplex PCR; TCRdb keeps in-frame clones, though not all of them. The table has hundreds of clones, roughly four fifths seen once. The sample taken for sequencing was tumor tissue. The sequence was collected from an adult with diffuse large B cell lymphoma. The genes are TRBV7-9 and TRBJ2-7; possible D gene TRBD1, 5 bases. The CDR3 coding sequence is TGTGCCAGCAGCTCCAGACAGTCCTACGAGCAGTACTTC. Translating gives CASSSRQSYEQYF.